The rows below give T cell receptor beta chains drawn from one sample of a study of shared clonotypes between healthy human individuals. Assay: immunoSEQ multiplex PCR; the TCRdb copy retains only in-frame clones and omits some. This table has 2 million to 3 million clones, more than 90% appearing once. Sequenced: naive CD4+ T cells sorted from blood. Receptors were obtained from a man between 18 and 35 years old in good health. The conserved cysteine and the conserved F or W are not part of the CDR3 here. Fields, in order: V gene, J gene, CDR3 protein.

>TRBV7-9|TRBJ2-1
ASSLNSQDNEQF
>TRBV5-1|TRBJ2-3
ASSLSGTSTDTQY
>TRBV6-5|TRBJ2-7
ASSPGQPYEQY
>TRBV6-6|TRBJ2-7
ASGRQPEGEQY
>TRBV15|TRBJ1-2
ATSRDSLTGTDGYT
>TRBV10-3|TRBJ2-7
AISESGGSSYEQY
>TRBV19|TRBJ1-5
ASSIGWLQGRYGQPQH
>TRBV6-5|TRBJ2-7
ASSQSGGPTYEQY
>TRBV7-2|TRBJ2-3
ASSGRLAGATDTQY
>TRBV5-1|TRBJ2-3
ASSPGPQGDTQY
>TRBV6-1|TRBJ2-7
ASSEKYRTYEQY
>TRBV2|TRBJ1-3
ASSEVGGVSGNTIY
>TRBV2|TRBJ1-3
ASSGGRSNTIY
>TRBV19|TRBJ1-1
ASTNRGVNTEAF
>TRBV7-9|TRBJ1-3
ASSLPAGRRNTIY
>TRBV7-2|TRBJ2-7
ASSLGPQEAQY
>TRBV6-1|TRBJ1-3
ASTEVALANTIY
>TRBV7-7|TRBJ2-3
ASSSLPRTGKDTQY
>TRBV5-6|TRBJ1-2
ASSLVDRIIYGYT
>TRBV9|TRBJ2-1
ASSGSTGAYNEQF
>TRBV30|TRBJ1-1
AWTGQGNTEAF
>TRBV6-5|TRBJ1-2
ASSRPGQGSYGYT
>TRBV12-5|TRBJ2-7
ASGLGPPPTYEQY
>TRBV10-3|TRBJ2-5
ATLPTSGTQETQY
>TRBV7-2|TRBJ2-7
ASSPRGGDEQY
>TRBV7-9|TRBJ2-1
ASSLGGTSGRAYEQF
>TRBV7-8|TRBJ2-3
ASSLARQGGFDTQY
>TRBV6-5|TRBJ1-1
ASNPAGLVTEAF
>TRBV15|TRBJ2-7
ATSRERWGYEQY
>TRBV7-2|TRBJ2-7
ASSQADSYEQY
>TRBV15|TRBJ1-3
ATSRLKRNTIY
>TRBV9|TRBJ2-7
ASSPGSSYEQY
>TRBV7-2|TRBJ1-5
ASSLNPNLPQH
>TRBV4-3|TRBJ2-3
ASSQEGLTTDTQY
>TRBV5-5|TRBJ1-6
ASSLASDLSTPLH
>TRBV28|TRBJ1-2
ASSLAGEVYGYT
>TRBV5-4|TRBJ1-4
ASSLAPGGTNEKLF
>TRBV28|TRBJ2-3
ANSKGPPITDTQY
>TRBV10-1|TRBJ2-2
ASRRTKDTGELF
>TRBV28|TRBJ1-5
ASSLTRGTGNQPQH
>TRBV5-1|TRBJ2-7
ASSSGQTLWY
>TRBV30|TRBJ1-1
AWSGDRNTEAF
>TRBV2|TRBJ1-5
ASSRRQGQPQH
>TRBV5-1|TRBJ2-7
ASSLETKPQAGEQY
>TRBV7-9|TRBJ1-1
ASSFRNTEAF
>TRBV7-2|TRBJ2-1
ASSRAGGLYNEQF
>TRBV5-1|TRBJ2-3
ASSLGAGGAAKADTQY
>TRBV5-6|TRBJ2-7
ASSLDRGSYEQY
>TRBV7-9|TRBJ2-7
ASTQGGVPSSYEQY
>TRBV5-1|TRBJ2-3
ASSPLAATDTQY
>TRBV19|TRBJ2-4
ATEWGPQNIQY
>TRBV4-1|TRBJ2-5
ASSRPGLAEQETQY